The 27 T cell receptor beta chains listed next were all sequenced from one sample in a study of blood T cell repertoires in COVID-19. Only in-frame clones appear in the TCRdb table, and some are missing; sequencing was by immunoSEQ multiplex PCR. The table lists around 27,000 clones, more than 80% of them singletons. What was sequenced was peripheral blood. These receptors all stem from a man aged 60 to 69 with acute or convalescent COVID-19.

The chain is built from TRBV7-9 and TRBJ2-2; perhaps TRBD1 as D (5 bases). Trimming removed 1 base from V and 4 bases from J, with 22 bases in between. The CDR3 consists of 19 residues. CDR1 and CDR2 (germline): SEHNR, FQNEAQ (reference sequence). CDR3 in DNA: TGTGCCAGCAGCTTAGAGGGCACAGGCCCCCACCCTGCCACCGGGGAGCTGTTTTTT. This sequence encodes CASSLEGTGPHPATGELFF.

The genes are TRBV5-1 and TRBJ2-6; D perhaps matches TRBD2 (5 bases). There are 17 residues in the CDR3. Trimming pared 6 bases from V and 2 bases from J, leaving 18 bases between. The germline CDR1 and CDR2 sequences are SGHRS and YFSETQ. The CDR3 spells CASTSGGLAPGANVLTF. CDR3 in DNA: TGCGCCAGCACCTCGGGCGGACTCGCACCTGGGGCCAACGTCCTGACTTTC.

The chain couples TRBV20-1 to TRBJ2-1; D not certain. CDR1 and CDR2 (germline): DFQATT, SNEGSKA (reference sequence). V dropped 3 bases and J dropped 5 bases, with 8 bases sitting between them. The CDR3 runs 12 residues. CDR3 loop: CSASWQNNEQFF. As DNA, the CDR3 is TGCAGTGCTAGTTGGCAGAACAATGAGCAGTTCTTC.

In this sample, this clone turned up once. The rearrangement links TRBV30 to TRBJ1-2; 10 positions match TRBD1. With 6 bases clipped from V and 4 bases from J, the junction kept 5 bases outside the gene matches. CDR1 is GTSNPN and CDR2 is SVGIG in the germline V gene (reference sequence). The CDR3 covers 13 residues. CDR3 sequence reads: CACRTGGLYGYTF. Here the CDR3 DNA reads TGTGCCTGCCGGACAGGGGGTCTCTATGGCTACACCTTC.

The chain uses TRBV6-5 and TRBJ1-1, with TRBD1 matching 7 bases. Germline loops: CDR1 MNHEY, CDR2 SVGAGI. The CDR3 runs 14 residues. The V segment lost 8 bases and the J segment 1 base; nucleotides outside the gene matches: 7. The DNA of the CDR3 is TGTGCCAGCGACCCTCGGACAGGGAACACTGAAGCTTTCTTT. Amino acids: CASDPRTGNTEAFF.

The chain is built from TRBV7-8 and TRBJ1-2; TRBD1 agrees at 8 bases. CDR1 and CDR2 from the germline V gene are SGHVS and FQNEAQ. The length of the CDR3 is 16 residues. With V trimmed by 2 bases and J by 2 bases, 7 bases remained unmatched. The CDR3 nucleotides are TGTGCCAGCAGCTTAAAGGACAGGGAATTAAACTATGGCTACACCTTC. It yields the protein CASSLKDRELNYGYTF.

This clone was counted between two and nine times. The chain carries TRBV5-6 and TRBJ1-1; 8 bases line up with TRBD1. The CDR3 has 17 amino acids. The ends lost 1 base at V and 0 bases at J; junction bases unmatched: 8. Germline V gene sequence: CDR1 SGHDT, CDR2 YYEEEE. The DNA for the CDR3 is TGTGCCAGCAGCTTGTTGGGACAGGTGAGGATGAACACTGAAGCTTTCTTT. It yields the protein CASSLLGQVRMNTEAFF.

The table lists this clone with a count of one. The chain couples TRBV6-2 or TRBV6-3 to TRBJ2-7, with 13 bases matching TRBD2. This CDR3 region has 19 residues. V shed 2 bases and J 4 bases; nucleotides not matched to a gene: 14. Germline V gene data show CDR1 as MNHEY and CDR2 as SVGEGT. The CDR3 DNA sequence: TGTGCCAGCAGTTACCCTGCAACTAGCGGGGGGGATACAGGGTACGAGCAGTACTTC. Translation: CASSYPATSGGDTGYEQYF.

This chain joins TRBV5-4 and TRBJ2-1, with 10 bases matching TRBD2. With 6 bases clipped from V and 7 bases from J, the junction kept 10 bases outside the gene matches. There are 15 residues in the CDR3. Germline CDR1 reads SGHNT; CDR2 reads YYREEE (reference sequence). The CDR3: CASTVSGGAGNEQFF. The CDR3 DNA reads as TGTGCCAGCACCGTGAGCGGGGGGGCAGGGAATGAGCAGTTCTTC.

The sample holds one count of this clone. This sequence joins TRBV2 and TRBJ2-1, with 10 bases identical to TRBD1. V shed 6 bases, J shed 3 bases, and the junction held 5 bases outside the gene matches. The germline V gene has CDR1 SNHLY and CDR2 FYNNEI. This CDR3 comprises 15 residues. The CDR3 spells CASRPDRGLYNEQFF. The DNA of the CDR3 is TGTGCCAGCAGACCAGACAGGGGGCTCTACAATGAGCAGTTCTTC.

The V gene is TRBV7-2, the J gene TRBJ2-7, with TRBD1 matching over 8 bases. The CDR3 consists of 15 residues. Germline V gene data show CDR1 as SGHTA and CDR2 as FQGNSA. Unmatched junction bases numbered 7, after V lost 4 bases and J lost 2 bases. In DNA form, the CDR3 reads TGTGCCAGCAGCTCCCAGGGGGCAGGCACCTACGAGCAGTACTTC. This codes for CASSSQGAGTYEQYF.

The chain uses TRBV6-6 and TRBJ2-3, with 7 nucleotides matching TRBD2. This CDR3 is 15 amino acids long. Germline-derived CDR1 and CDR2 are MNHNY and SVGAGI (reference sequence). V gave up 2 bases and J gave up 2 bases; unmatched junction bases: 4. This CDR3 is CASSYTGGFTDTQYF. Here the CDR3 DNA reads TGTGCCAGCAGTTACACCGGGGGGTTCACAGATACGCAGTATTTT.

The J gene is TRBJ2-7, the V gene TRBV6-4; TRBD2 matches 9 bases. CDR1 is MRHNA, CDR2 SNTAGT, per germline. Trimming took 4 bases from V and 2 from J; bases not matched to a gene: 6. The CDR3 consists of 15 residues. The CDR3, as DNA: TGTGCCAGCAGTGTACTAGCGGGTGATACCTACGAGCAGTACTTC. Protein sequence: CASSVLAGDTYEQYF.

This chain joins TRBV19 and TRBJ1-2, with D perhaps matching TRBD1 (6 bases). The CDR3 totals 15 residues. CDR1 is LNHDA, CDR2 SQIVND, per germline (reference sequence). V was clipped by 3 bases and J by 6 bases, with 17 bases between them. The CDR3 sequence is CASSISPTGPNGYTF. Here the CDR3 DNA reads TGTGCCAGTAGTATCTCCCCGACAGGCCCCAATGGCTACACCTTC.

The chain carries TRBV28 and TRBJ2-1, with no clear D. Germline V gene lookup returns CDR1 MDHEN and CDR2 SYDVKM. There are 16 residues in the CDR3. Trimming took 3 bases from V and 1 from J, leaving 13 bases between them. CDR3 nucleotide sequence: TGTGCCAGCAGTTTTCTGCCCTCGCTATCCTACAATGAGCAGTTCTTC. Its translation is CASSFLPSLSYNEQFF.

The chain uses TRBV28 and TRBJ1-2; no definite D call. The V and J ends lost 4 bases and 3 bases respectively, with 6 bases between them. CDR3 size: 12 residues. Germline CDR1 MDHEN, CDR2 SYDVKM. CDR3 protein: CASSSTYYGYTF. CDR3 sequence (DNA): TGTGCCAGCAGTTCCACATACTATGGCTACACCTTC.

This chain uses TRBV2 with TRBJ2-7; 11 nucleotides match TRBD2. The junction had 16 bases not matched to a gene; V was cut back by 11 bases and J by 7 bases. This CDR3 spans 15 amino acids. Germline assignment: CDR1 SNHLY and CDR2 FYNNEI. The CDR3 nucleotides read TGTGCCGATACTACCCTAGCGGGGGGATCGAGTGAGCAGTACTTC. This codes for CADTTLAGGSSEQYF.

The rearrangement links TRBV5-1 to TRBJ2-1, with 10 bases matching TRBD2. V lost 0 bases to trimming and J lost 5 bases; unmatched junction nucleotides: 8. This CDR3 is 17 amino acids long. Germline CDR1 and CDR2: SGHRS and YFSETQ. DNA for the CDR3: TGCGCCAGCAGCTTGGGTAGGGCTAGCGGGGGAAACAATGAGCAGTTCTTC. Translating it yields CASSLGRASGGNNEQFF.

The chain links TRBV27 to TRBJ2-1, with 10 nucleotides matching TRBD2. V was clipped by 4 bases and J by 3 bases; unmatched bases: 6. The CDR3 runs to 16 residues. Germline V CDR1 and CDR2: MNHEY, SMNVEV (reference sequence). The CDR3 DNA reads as TGTGCCAGCAGTTCCTCGACTAGCGGGCGCTACAATGAGCAGTTCTTC. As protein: CASSSSTSGRYNEQFF.

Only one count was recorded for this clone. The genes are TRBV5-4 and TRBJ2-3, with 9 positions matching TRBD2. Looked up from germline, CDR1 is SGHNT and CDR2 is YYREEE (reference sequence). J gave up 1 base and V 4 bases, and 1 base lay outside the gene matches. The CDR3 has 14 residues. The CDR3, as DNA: TGTGCCAGCAGCCGGACTAGCGGCACAGATACGCAGTATTTT. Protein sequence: CASSRTSGTDTQYF.

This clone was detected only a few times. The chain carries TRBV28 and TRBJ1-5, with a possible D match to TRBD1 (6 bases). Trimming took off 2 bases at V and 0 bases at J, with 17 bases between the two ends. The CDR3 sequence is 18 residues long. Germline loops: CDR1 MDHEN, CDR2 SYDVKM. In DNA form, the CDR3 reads TGTGCCAGCAGTTTAGTGGCGGGAGGGGGATATAGCAATCAGCCCCAGCATTTT. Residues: CASSLVAGGGYSNQPQHF.

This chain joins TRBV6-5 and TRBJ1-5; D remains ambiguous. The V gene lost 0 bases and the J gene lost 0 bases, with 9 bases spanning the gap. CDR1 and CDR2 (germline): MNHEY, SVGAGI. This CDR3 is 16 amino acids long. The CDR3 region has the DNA TGTGCCAGCAGTTACTCATACAGCTCTAGCAATCAGCCCCAGCATTTT. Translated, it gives CASSYSYSSSNQPQHF.

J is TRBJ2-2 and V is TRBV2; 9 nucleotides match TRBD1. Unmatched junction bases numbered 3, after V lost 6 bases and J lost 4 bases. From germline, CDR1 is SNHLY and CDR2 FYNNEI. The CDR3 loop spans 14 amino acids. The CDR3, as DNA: TGTGCCAGCAGGGGGACAGGGTTCACCGGGGAGCTGTTTTTT. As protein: CASRGTGFTGELFF.

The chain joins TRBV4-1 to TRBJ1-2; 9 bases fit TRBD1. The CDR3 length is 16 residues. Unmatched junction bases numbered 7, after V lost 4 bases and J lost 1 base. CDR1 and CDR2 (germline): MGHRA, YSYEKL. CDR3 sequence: CASSPGGQGLNYGYTF. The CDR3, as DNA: TGCGCCAGCAGCCCCGGCGGACAGGGGCTTAACTATGGCTACACCTTC.

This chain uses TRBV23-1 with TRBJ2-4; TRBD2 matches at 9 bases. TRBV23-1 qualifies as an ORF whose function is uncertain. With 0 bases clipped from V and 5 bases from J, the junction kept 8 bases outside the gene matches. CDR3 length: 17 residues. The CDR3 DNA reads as TGCGCCAGCAGTCAATCGATCCTAGCGGGGACGGAAAACATTCAGTACTTC. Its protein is CASSQSILAGTENIQYF.

This CDR3 reads CASSLRRGAEETQYF. The CDR3 region has the DNA TGTGCCAGCAGCTTGAGGCGGGGGGCGGAAGAGACCCAGTACTTC. V and J are TRBV7-9 and TRBJ2-5; TRBD2 matches at 8 bases. The CDR3 consists of 15 residues. V shed 3 bases and J 3 bases; nucleotides not matched to a gene: 6. Germline CDR1 is SEHNR and CDR2 is FQNEAQ (reference sequence). Based on the CDR3 plus reference TRBV7-9 and TRBJ2-5, the full variable domain is DTGVSQNPRHKITKRGQNVTFRCDPISEHNRLYWYRQTLGQGPEFLTYFQNEAQLEKSRLLSDRFSAERPKGSFSTLEIQRTEQGDSAMYLCASSLRRGAEETQYFGPGTRLLVL.

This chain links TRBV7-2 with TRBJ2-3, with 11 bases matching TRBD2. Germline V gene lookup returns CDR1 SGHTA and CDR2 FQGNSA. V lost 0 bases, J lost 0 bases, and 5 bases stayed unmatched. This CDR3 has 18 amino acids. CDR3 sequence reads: CASSLARTSGPSTDTQYF. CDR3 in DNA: TGTGCCAGCAGCTTAGCTAGGACTAGCGGGCCCAGCACAGATACGCAGTATTTT.